Below, one TCR beta chain is given with its context. TCRdb keeps only in-frame clones here, not all; method: immunoSEQ multiplex PCR. Of about 66,000 clones detected, over 75% appear once; the ten largest clones hold roughly 4%. This entry is derived from a study of radiotherapy plus CTLA-4 blockade in lung cancer. J gave up 2 bases and V 5 bases, and 6 bases lay outside the gene matches. The CDR3 length is 16 residues. Germline V gene data show CDR1 as LNHDA and CDR2 as SQIVND (reference sequence). The source of this sequence is a human donor with non-small cell lung cancer who had a partial response to radiotherapy plus ipilimumab. This specimen was peripheral blood, taken from a patient treated with radiotherapy plus ipilimumab. The V and J genes are TRBV19 and TRBJ1-2; 12 bases agree with TRBD1. CDR3: CASSLPGTGGNYGYTF. The CDR3 nucleotides read TGTGCCAGTAGTCTCCCCGGGACAGGGGGCAACTATGGCTACACCTTC.